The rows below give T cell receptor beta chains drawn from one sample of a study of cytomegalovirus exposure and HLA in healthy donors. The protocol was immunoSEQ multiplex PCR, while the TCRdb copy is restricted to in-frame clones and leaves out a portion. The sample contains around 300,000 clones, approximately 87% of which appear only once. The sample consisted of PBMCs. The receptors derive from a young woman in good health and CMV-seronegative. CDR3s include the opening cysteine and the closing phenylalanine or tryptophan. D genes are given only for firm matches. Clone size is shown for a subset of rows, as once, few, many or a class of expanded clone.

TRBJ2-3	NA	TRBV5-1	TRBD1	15	TGCGCCAGCAGTCCAGGGGGTACGTTACGAGATACGCAGTATTTT	CASSPGGTLRDTQYF
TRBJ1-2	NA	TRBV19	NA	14	TGTGCCAGTAGTATACCGAACAGAGACTATGGCTACACCTTC	CASSIPNRDYGYTF
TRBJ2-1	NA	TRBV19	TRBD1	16	TGTGCCAGTAGTATGAGGGGGACAGGGGCCTACAATGAGCAGTTCTTC	CASSMRGTGAYNEQFF
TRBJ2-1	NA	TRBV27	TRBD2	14	TGTGCCAGCAGTCGGACTAGCGGGAGCTATGAGCAGTTCTTC	CASSRTSGSYEQFF
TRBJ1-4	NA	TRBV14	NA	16	TGTGCCAGCAGCCAAAGGACAATGTCGGTGGATGAAAAACTGTTTTTT	CASSQRTMSVDEKLFF
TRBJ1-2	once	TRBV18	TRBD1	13	TGTGCCAGCTCACCTGGGACAGGGAATGGCTACACCTTC	CASSPGTGNGYTF
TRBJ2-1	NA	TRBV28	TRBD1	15	TGTGCCAGCAGTTTATCTCCCACAGGGGTGGATGAGCAGTTCTTC	CASSLSPTGVDEQFF
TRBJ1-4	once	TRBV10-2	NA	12	TGCGCCAGCAGTTCTTCAGGGGAAAAACTGTTTTTT	CASSSSGEKLFF
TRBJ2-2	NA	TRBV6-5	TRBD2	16	TGTGCCAGCAGTTATTTCGGCGGGAGTTTGTTCGGGGAGCTGTTTTTT	CASSYFGGSLFGELFF
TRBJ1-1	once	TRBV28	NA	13	TGTGCCAGCAGTACGGTTATGAACACTGAAGCTTTCTTT	CASSTVMNTEAFF
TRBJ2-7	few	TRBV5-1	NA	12	TGCGCCAGCAGCTTGGGAGGGTACGAGCAGTACTTC	CASSLGGYEQYF
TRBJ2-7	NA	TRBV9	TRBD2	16	TGTGCCAGCAGCGTAGATGGGGGGGGACTAGCGCACGAGCAGTACTTC	CASSVDGGGLAHEQYF
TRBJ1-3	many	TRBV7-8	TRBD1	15	TGTGCCAGCAGCCCCCAGGGGGACTCTGGAAACACCATATATTTT	CASSPQGDSGNTIYF
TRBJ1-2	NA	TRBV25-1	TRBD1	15	TGTGCCAGCAGTGATCCTGGGACAGGGAACTATGGCTACACCTTC	CASSDPGTGNYGYTF
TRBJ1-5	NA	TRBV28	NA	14	TGTGCCAGCAGTTTTACAGAACTTAATCAGCCCCAGCATTTT	CASSFTELNQPQHF
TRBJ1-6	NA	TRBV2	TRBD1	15	TGTGCCAGCAGCCTCGACAGGGGGAATAATTCACCCCTCCACTTT	CASSLDRGNNSPLHF
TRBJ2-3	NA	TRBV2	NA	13	TGTGCCAATGGGGGCGGGCCCACAGATACGCAGTATTTT	CANGGGPTDTQYF
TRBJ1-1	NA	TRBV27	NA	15	TGTGCCAGCAGTTTAACGGCAGGGGATGGCACTGAAGCTTTCTTT	CASSLTAGDGTEAFF
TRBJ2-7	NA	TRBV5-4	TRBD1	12	TGTGCCAGCAGCTGGGGACAGTCGGAGCAGTACTTC	CASSWGQSEQYF
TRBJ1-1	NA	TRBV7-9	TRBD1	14	TGTGCCAGCAGCCCGACAGGGAGTGGGACTGAAGCTTTCTTT	CASSPTGSGTEAFF
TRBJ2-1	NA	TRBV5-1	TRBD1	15	TGCGCCAGCAGCTCACAGGGGCCCCCTACAGGGGAGCAGTTCTTC	CASSSQGPPTGEQFF
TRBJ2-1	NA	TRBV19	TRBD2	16	TGTGCCAGTAACGGCGCTGGGACTAGCGGGAGAAATGAGCAGTTCTTC	CASNGAGTSGRNEQFF
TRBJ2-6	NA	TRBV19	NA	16	TGTGCCAGTATAAGTGGGAGCGTGGCCGGGGCCAACGTCCTGACTTTC	CASISGSVAGANVLTF
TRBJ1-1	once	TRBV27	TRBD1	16	TGTGCCAGCAGTTTGGGACAGGGGGCCCCTAGAGCTGAAGCTTTCTTT	CASSLGQGAPRAEAFF